One and the same sample provided the 2 T cell receptor beta chains below, sequenced in a study of T cell responses to AZD1222 COVID-19 vaccine. Sequencing was performed with immunoSEQ multiplex PCR; in TCRdb, only in-frame clones are kept and a portion is missing. This sample has some 98,000 clones, with about nine tenths found just once. The sequences come from peripheral blood, collected 28 days after the second AZD1222 dose. Receptors were obtained from an adult who received the AZD1222 COVID-19 vaccine.

V and J are TRBV28 and TRBJ1-1; D is unclear. Germline CDR1 MDHEN, CDR2 SYDVKM. Trimming stripped 3 bases from V and 2 bases from J, with 7 bases between. The length of the CDR3 is 13 residues. The CDR3 DNA sequence: TGTGCCAGCAGTTTTGTCCCCAACACTGAAGCTTTCTTT. It is translated as CASSFVPNTEAFF.

The genes are TRBV2 and TRBJ1-2; 11 bases fit TRBD1. The CDR3 sequence is 15 residues long. Germline V gene sequence: CDR1 SNHLY, CDR2 FYNNEI. The J segment lost 6 bases and the V segment lost 6 bases, leaving 9 bases of the junction unmatched. Written as DNA, the CDR3 is TGTGCCAGCAGGGTTGGGACAGGGGGAAATCATGGCTACACCTTC. This encodes CASRVGTGGNHGYTF.